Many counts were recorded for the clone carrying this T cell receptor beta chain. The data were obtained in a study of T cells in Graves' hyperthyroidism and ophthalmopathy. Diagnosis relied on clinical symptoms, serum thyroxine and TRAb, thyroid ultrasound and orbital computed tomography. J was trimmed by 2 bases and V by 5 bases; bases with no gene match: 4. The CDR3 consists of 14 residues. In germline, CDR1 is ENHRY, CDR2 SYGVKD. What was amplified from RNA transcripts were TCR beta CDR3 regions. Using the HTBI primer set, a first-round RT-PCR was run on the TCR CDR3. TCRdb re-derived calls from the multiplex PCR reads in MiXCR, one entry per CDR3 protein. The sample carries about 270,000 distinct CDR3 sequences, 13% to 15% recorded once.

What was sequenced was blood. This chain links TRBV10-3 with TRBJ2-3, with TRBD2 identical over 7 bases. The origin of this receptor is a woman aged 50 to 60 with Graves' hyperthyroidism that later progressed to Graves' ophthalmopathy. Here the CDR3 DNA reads TGTGCCATCAGTAAGCGGGATTCCACAGATACGCAGTATTTT. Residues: CAISKRDSTDTQYF.